This T cell receptor beta chain is drawn from a study of blood T cell repertoires in COVID-19. Sequencing used immunoSEQ multiplex PCR; TCRdb keeps in-frame clones, though not all of them. Here the sample spans under 85,000 clones, roughly nine tenths being singletons. Germline-derived CDR1 and CDR2 are MNHEY and SVGAGI. Losses at the gene ends were 5 bases for V and 8 bases for J; bases not matched to a gene: 13. The CDR3 contains 15 residues. Sequencing was carried out using peripheral blood. The genes are TRBV6-5 and TRBJ1-2; 8 bases fit TRBD1. The TCR comes from a man at least 80 years old in a cohort sampled during active COVID-19. CDR3 in DNA: TGTGCCAGCAGTAAGGACAGGGAGGGTCCATGGGGCTACACCTTC. This translates into CASSKDREGPWGYTF.